Shown below are 6 T cell receptor beta chains from a single sample sequenced in a study of blood T cell repertoires in COVID-19. Profiled with immunoSEQ multiplex PCR; TCRdb holds only in-frame clones, not every one. The top ten hold approximately 6.5% of the sample, which has more than 150,000 clones, about 90% seen once. Sample: PBMCs or T cells enriched from blood (not recorded which). These receptors originate from a woman aged 50 to 60 who had recovered from COVID-19.

The V and J genes are TRBV6-4 and TRBJ1-5; 10 bases line up with TRBD1. The CDR3 loop spans 13 amino acids. The germline CDR1 and CDR2 sequences are MRHNA and SNTAGT. J was trimmed by 9 bases and V by 5 bases; bases with no gene match: 4. CDR3 sequence (DNA): TGTGCCAGCAGTCTGACAGGGGGCCTGCCCCAGCATTTT. As protein: CASSLTGGLPQHF.

The V and J genes are TRBV3-1 (or the pseudogene TRBV3-2) and TRBJ1-3; D gene uncertain. Trimming took 4 bases from V and 0 from J, leaving 10 bases between them. Looked up from germline, CDR1 is LGHDT and CDR2 is YNNKEL (reference sequence). The CDR3 is 15 residues long. DNA of the CDR3: TGTGCCAGCAGCCTTACAACCTTCTCTGGAAACACCATATATTTT. Amino acid sequence: CASSLTTFSGNTIYF.

V usage is TRBV10-2 and J usage is TRBJ2-7; tentative D call: TRBD2 (5 bases). V gave up 5 bases and J gave up 2 bases, with 10 bases separating them. Germline V CDR1 and CDR2: WSHSY, SAAADI. The CDR3 has 13 amino acids. Here the CDR3 reads CASSFGLAYEQYF. CDR3 bases: TGCGCCAGCAGTTTTGGACTCGCCTACGAGCAGTACTTC.

The chain has TRBV12-2 and TRBJ1-2; TRBD1, the table's D call, was not compared with the DNA. TRBV12-2 is marked as a pseudogene. This CDR3 is built from 15 residues. The CDR3 nucleotides are TGTGCAAGTCGCTTAGCGACGGACACCGAGGATGGCTACACCTTC. Translation: CASRLATDTEDGYTF.

The rearrangement joins TRBV19 to TRBJ2-2; 10 bases line up with TRBD2. Germline CDR1 and CDR2: LNHDA and SQIVND (reference sequence). V shed 5 bases and J 5 bases; nucleotides not matched to a gene: 17. The CDR3 contains 19 residues. CDR3 loop: CASSVPSGIAGGRTGELFF. CDR3 nucleotides: TGTGCCAGTAGTGTCCCAAGCGGGATAGCGGGAGGAAGAACCGGGGAGCTGTTTTTT.

The rearrangement joins TRBV28 to TRBJ2-3, with a tentative D call TRBD2 (7 bases). Germline CDR1 is MDHEN and CDR2 is SYDVKM. V was cut by 2 bases and J by 1 base, with 10 bases left in between. The CDR3 extends over 15 amino acids. The DNA of the CDR3 is TGTGCCAGCAGTTTAAGGGGGGGCGGCACAGATACGCAGTATTTT. Its translation is CASSLRGGGTDTQYF.